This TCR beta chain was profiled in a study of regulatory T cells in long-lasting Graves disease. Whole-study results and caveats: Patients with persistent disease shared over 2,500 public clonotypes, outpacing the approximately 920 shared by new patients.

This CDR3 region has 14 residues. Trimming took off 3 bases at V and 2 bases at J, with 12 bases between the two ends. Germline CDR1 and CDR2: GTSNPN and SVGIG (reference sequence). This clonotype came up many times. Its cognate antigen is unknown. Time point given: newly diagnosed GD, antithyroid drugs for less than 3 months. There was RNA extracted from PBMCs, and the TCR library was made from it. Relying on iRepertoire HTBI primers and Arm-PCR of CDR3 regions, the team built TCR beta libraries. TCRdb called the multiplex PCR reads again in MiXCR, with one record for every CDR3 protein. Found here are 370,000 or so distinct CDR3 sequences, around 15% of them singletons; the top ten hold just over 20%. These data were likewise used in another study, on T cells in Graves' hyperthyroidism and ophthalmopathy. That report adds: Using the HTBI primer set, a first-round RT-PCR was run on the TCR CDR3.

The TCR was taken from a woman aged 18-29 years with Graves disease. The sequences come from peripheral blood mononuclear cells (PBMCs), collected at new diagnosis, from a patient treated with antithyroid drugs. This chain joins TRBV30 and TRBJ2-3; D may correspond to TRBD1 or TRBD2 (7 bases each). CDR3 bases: TGTGCCTGGAGCAGGGGGGGGGCCACAGATACGCAGTATTTT. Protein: CAWSRGGATDTQYF.